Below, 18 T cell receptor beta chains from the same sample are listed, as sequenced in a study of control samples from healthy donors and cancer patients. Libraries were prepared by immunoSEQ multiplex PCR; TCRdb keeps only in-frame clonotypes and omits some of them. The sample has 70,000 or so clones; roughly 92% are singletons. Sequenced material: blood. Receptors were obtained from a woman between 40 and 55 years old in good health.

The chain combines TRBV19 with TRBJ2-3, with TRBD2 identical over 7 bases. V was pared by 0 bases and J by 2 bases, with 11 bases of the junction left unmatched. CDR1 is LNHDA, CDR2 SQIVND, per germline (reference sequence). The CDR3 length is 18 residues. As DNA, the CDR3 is TGTGCCAGTAGTATAGATCTCGGACTAGTTCCCTCCACAGATACGCAGTATTTT. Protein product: CASSIDLGLVPSTDTQYF.

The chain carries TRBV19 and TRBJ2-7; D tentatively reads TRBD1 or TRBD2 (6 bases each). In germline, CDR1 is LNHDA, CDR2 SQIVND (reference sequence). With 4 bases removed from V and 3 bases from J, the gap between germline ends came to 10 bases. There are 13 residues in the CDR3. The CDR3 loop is CASSSRGGYEQYF. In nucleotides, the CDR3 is TGTGCCAGTAGTAGCAGGGGAGGCTACGAGCAGTACTTC.

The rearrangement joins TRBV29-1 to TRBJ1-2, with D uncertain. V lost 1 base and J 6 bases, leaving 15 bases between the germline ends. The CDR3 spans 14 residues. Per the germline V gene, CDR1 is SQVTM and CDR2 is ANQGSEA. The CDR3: CSVEVEGKRDGYTF. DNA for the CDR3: TGCAGCGTTGAAGTGGAGGGAAAGAGGGATGGCTACACCTTC.

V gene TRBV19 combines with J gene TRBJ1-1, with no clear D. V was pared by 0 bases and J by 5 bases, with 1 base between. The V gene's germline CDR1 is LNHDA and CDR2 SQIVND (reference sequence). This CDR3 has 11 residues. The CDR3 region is CASSIETEAFF. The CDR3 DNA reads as TGTGCCAGTAGTATAGAGACTGAAGCTTTCTTT.

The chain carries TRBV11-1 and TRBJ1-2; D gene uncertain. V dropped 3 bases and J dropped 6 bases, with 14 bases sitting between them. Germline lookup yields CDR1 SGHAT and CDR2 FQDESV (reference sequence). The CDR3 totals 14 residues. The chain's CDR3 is CASSLGRFDDGYTF. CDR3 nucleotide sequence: TGTGCCAGCAGCTTGGGGAGGTTTGACGATGGCTACACCTTC. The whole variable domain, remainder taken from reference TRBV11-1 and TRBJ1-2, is EAEVAQSPRYKITEKSQAVAFWCDPISGHATLYWYRQILGQGPELLVQFQDESVVDDSQLPKDRFSAERLKGVDSTLKIQPAELGDSAMYLCASSLGRFDDGYTFGSGTRLTVV.

CDR3: CASSYLWGTGDSNQPQHF. The CDR3 nucleotides read TGTGCCAGCAGTTACTTGTGGGGGACAGGTGATAGCAATCAGCCCCAGCATTTT. The chain combines TRBV6-2 or TRBV6-3 with TRBJ1-5, with 8 bases matching TRBD1. The CDR3 extends over 18 amino acids. From germline, CDR1 is MNHEY and CDR2 SVGEGT. Unmatched junction bases numbered 8, after V lost 1 base and J lost 0 bases.

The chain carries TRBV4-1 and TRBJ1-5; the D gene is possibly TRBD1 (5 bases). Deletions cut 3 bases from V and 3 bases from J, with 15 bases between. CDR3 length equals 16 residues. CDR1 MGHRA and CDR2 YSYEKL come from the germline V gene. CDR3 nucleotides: TGCGCCAGCAGCCACAGGCAGGGCAGAGACAATCAGCCCCAGCATTTT. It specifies CASSHRQGRDNQPQHF.

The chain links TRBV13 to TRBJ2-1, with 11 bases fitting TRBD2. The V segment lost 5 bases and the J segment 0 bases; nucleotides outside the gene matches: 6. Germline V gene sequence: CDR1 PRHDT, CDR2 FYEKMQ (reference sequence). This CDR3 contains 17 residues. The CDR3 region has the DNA TGTGCCAGCAGCCTGGTAGCGGGAGGGAGCTCCTACAATGAGCAGTTCTTC. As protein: CASSLVAGGSSYNEQFF. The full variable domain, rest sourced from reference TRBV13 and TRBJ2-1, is AAGVIQSPRHLIKEKRETATLKCYPIPRHDTVYWYQQGPGQDPQFLISFYEKMQSDKGSIPDRFSAQQFSDYHSELNMSSLELGDSALYFCASSLVAGGSSYNEQFFGPGTRLTVL.

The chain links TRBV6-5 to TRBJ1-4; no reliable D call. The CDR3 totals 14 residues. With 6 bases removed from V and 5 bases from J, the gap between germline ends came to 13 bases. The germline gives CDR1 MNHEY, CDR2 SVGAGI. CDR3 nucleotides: TGTGCCAGCAGCGCTCACGAATCAAATGAAAAACTGTTTTTT. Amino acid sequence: CASSAHESNEKLFF.

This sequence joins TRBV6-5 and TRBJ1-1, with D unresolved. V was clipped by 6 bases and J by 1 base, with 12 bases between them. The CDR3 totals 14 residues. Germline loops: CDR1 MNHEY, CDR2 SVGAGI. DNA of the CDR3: TGTGCCAGCAGGAAAGGTGGAGCGAACACTGAAGCTTTCTTT. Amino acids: CASRKGGANTEAFF.

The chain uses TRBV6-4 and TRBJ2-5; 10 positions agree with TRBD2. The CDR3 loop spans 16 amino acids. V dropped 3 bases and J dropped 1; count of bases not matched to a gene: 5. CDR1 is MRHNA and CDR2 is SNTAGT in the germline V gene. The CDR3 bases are TGTGCCAGCAGTGAATCGGCTAGCGGGGGCCAAGAGACCCAGTACTTC. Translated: CASSESASGGQETQYF.

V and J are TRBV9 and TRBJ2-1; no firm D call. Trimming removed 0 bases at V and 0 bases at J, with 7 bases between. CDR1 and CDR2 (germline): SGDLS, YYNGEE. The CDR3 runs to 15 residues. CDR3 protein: CASSVGSFSYNEQFF. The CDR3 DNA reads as TGTGCCAGCAGCGTAGGATCATTCTCCTACAATGAGCAGTTCTTC.

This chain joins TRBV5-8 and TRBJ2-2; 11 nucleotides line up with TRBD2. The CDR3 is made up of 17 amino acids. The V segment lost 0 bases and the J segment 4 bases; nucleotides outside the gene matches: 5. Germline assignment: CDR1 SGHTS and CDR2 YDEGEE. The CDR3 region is CASSLVSGLAGTGELFF. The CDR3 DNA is TGTGCCAGCAGCTTGGTGTCTGGACTAGCGGGCACCGGGGAGCTGTTTTTT.

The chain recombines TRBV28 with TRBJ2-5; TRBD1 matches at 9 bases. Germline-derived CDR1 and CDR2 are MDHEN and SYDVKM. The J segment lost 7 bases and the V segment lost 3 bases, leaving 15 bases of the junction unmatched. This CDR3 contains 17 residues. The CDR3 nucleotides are TGTGCCAGCAGTTTCGGCTCTACAGGGGGCGGCCGGGTGACCCAGTACTTC. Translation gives CASSFGSTGGGRVTQYF.

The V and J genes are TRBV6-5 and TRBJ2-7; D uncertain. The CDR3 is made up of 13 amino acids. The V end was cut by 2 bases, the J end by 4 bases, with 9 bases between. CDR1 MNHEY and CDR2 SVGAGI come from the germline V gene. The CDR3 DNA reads TGTGCCAGCAGTTACGTGGCAGAGTACGAGCAGTACTTC. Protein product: CASSYVAEYEQYF.

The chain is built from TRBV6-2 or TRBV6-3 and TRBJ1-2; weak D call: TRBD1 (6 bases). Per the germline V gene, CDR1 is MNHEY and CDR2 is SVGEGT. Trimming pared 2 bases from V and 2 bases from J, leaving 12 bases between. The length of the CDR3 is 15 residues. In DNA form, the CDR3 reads TGTGCCAGCAGTTACCGGGACATCTTAAACTATGGCTACACCTTC. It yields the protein CASSYRDILNYGYTF.

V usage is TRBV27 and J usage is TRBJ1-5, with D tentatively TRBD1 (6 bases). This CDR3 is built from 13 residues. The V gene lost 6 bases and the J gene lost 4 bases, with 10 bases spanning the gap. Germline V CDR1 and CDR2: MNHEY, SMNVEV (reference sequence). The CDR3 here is CASRQGYNQPQHF. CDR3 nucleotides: TGTGCCAGCAGGCAGGGGTATAATCAGCCCCAGCATTTT.

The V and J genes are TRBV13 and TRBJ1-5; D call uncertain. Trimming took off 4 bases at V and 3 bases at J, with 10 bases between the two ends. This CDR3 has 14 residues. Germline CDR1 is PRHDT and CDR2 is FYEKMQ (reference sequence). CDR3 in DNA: TGTGCCAGCAGCTACTCCGGGAACAATCAGCCCCAGCATTTT. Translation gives CASSYSGNNQPQHF.